This TCR beta chain was documented in a study of response to subunit inactivated influenza vaccine. From the RT-PCR reads, TCRdb called clonotypes with MiXCR, one entry per CDR3 protein. In the table there are around 710,000 distinct CDR3 sequences, about 15% of which are singletons. General study results and limits: The authors put forward the suggestion that each seasonal influenza vaccination may bring in only a limited number of new T cells.

Remarks on this clonotype: Its antigen is not identified.

This receptor was identified in a man aged 50 to 59 who received an inactivated influenza vaccine. The sequencing used PBMCs from blood, collected around two weeks before vaccination.

The CDR3 DNA is TGCGCCAGCAGCCAAGACACAATGAGCTCCTATAATTCACCCCTCCACTTT. Protein sequence: CASSQDTMSSYNSPLHF. The chain combines TRBV4-1 with TRBJ1-6; D remains unclear. This CDR3 is built from 17 residues. Trimming removed 0 bases at V and 0 bases at J, with 9 bases between. Germline V lookup: CDR1 MGHRA, CDR2 YSYEKL.